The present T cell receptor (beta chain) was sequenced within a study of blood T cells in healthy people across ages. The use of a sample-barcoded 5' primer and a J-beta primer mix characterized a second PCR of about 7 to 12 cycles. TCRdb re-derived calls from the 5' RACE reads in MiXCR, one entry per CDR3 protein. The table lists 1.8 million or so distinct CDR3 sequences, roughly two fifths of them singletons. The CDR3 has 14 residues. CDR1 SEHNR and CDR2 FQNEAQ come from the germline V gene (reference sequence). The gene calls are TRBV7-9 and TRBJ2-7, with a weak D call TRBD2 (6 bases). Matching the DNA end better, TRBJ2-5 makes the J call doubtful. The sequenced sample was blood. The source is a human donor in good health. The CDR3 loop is CASSLVAGWETQYF. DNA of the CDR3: TGTGCCAGCAGCTTAGTGGCGGGATGGGAGACCCAGTACTTC.